A single sample is the source of the 21 T cell receptor beta chains below, sequenced in a study of beta chain features in type 1 diabetes. General study results and limits: All four CD4+ subsets of Type 1 diabetes patients contained TCRB CDR3s that were moderately but significantly shorter.

What these receptors recognize is not known. Every bit of the isolated RNA underwent reverse transcription, so sequencing read expressed TCRB transcripts. Clones were sequenced by immunoSEQ multiplex PCR, and TCRdb holds only the in-frame ones, with some missing. The sample has over 600,000 clones; 12% are singletons. Specimen: naive CD4+ T cells from blood. The receptors shown here come from a man aged 25-45 years with type 1 diabetes.

This CDR3 reads CASSSGVRTGELFF. CDR3 nucleotide sequence: TGCGCCAGCAGCTCGGGTGTTCGGACCGGGGAGCTGTTTTTT. The J gene is TRBJ2-2, the V gene TRBV5-1; D is ambiguous. The V end lost 3 bases, the J end lost 5 bases, and 11 bases lay between the germline ends. The CDR3 length is 14 residues. Germline loops: CDR1 SGHRS, CDR2 YFSETQ.

This chain links TRBV5-4 with TRBJ2-2; D unresolved. V lost 1 base to trimming and J lost 6 bases, with 7 bases between them. Germline V lookup: CDR1 SGHNT, CDR2 YYREEE (reference sequence). The CDR3 loop spans 13 amino acids. The CDR3 sequence: CASSLYGPGELFF. The CDR3 DNA reads as TGTGCCAGCAGCTTGTATGGGCCCGGGGAGCTGTTTTTT.

The rearrangement links TRBV5-1 to TRBJ1-2; D perhaps matches TRBD1 (6 bases). The germline V and J ends were trimmed by 4 bases and 2 bases, with 15 bases remaining between them. The CDR3 runs 15 residues. Germline CDR1 SGHRS, CDR2 YFSETQ. CDR3 coding DNA: TGCGCCAGCAGCGGAACAGGGATAGCAAACTATGGCTACACCTTC. It is translated as CASSGTGIANYGYTF.

Only a few counts were recorded for this clone. This may be a read error: a much more frequent sequence differs by one nucleotide. V is TRBV7-8 and J is TRBJ2-3; no reliable D call. Germline CDR1 and CDR2: SGHVS and FQNEAQ. The CDR3 consists of 12 residues. Trimming stripped 5 bases from V and 2 bases from J, with 5 bases between. This chain's CDR3 is CASSPYTDTQYF. CDR3 DNA sequence: TGTGCCAGCAGCCCCTACACAGATACGCAGTATTTT.

The CDR3 nucleotides read TGCGCCAGCAGCCCGGGACATGGGAATGAGCAGTTCTTC. Its protein is CASSPGHGNEQFF. This rearrangement joins TRBV10-1 to TRBJ2-1; possible D gene TRBD1, 6 bases. CDR1 WNHNN and CDR2 SYGVQD come from the germline V gene (reference sequence). The germline V and J ends were trimmed by 6 bases and 7 bases, with 13 bases remaining between them. This CDR3 has 13 residues.

This clone has just a few counts. The CDR3 DNA is TGTGCCAGCAGTTTCCTCTCTCCAGGGTCCTTTGGAGGAGGTCCCCAGCATTTT. It encodes CASSFLSPGSFGGGPQHF. V and J are TRBV27 and TRBJ1-5; tentatively, D is TRBD1 (5 bases). Trimming stripped 3 bases from V and 10 bases from J, with 28 bases between. Germline assignment: CDR1 MNHEY and CDR2 SMNVEV (reference sequence). This CDR3 is 18 amino acids long.

J is TRBJ2-3 and V is TRBV7-2, with 8 bases aligning to TRBD2. CDR3 length: 16 amino acids. The germline V gene encodes CDR1 SGHTA and CDR2 FQGNSA. The ends lost 5 bases at V and 5 bases at J; junction bases unmatched: 12. The CDR3 bases are TGTGCCAGCAGCCCCTCCTCCGGGGGGGGCCTAGATACGCAGTATTTT. Translating it yields CASSPSSGGGLDTQYF. Supplemented by reference TRBV7-2 and TRBJ2-3, the full variable domain reads GAGVSQSPSNKVTEKGKDVELRCDPISGHTALYWYRQSLGQGLEFLIYFQGNSAPDKSGLPSDRFSAERTGGSVSTLTIQRTQQEDSAVYLCASSPSSGGGLDTQYFGPGTRLTVL.

This chain uses TRBV4-3 with TRBJ1-5; 8 bases are a match to TRBD1. The CDR3 has 16 amino acids. Germline V gene lookup returns CDR1 LGHNA and CDR2 YSLEER. Trimming removed 0 bases from V and 6 bases from J; junction bases left unmatched: 7. The CDR3 DNA reads TGCGCCAGCAGCCAAGACAGTGCAGGGGGCAGTCAGCCCCAGCATTTT. Translated: CASSQDSAGGSQPQHF.

This clone came up a few times. The V gene is TRBV29-1, the J gene TRBJ1-3; TRBD1 matches 7 bases. Germline values: CDR1 SQVTM, CDR2 ANQGSEA. The CDR3 contains 14 residues. V dropped 7 bases and J dropped 3; count of bases not matched to a gene: 9. DNA of the CDR3: TGCAGCGCTCACATGACAGGGAATGGAAACACCATATATTTT. Protein sequence: CSAHMTGNGNTIYF.

This clone was observed a few times. The sample holds other DNA sequences that translate to the same CDR3. The rearrangement links TRBV7-9 to TRBJ1-4; TRBD1 aligns across 7 bases. Germline values: CDR1 SEHNR, CDR2 FQNEAQ (reference sequence). V lost 3 bases and J lost 2; bases outside the gene matches: 0. The CDR3 covers 14 residues. As DNA, the CDR3 is TGTGCCAGCAGCTTCAGGGGGACTAATGAAAAACTGTTTTTT. Translating it yields CASSFRGTNEKLFF.

This clone was seen at least ten times. The genes are TRBV7-9 and TRBJ2-4; D is ambiguous. V was shortened by 10 bases and J by 9 bases, with 13 bases between the two germline ends. CDR1 SEHNR and CDR2 FQNEAQ come from the germline V gene (reference sequence). The CDR3 spans 11 residues. DNA of the CDR3: TGTGCCACCGAAGAGAGTAGCATTCAGTACTTC. Translated, it gives CATEESSIQYF.

The table lists this clone with a few counts. This specimen includes other DNA sequences encoding the same CDR3. The gene calls are TRBV4-3 and TRBJ2-7; possibly TRBD1 or TRBD2 for D (5 bases each). The CDR3 consists of 14 residues. Trimming cost V 0 bases and J 2 bases, with 8 bases left between them. Germline lookup yields CDR1 LGHNA and CDR2 YSLEER. The CDR3 loop reads CASSQEGRAYEQYF. In DNA, the CDR3 is TGCGCCAGCAGCCAAGAGGGACGGGCCTACGAGCAGTACTTC.

About this clone: At the DNA level, this CDR3 is encoded by other sequences in the same sample as well. The chain links TRBV27 to TRBJ2-7; 9 positions match TRBD1. The V gene's germline CDR1 is MNHEY and CDR2 SMNVEV (reference sequence). Trimming cost V 6 bases and J 4 bases; bases outside gene matches: 4. The CDR3 extends over 13 amino acids. The CDR3 DNA reads TGTGCCAGCAGAGGGACAGGGCGGTACGAGCAGTACTTC. Translation: CASRGTGRYEQYF.

This chain connects TRBV2 to TRBJ2-3; D gene uncertain. Per germline, CDR1 SNHLY and CDR2 FYNNEI. CDR3 length: 13 residues. V shed 6 bases and J shed 6 bases, with 13 bases lying between them. CDR3 sequence reads: CASRPEIGDTQYF. The CDR3 nucleotides are TGTGCCAGCAGGCCCGAGATTGGGGATACGCAGTATTTT.

The table lists this clone with a few counts. The rearrangement links TRBV27 to TRBJ1-3, with a tentative D call TRBD1 (5 bases). The CDR3 runs to 16 residues. CDR1 is MNHEY and CDR2 is SMNVEV in the germline V gene (reference sequence). V dropped 0 bases and J dropped 0 bases, with 9 bases sitting between them. The CDR3 sequence: CASSLSWGTSGNTIYF. CDR3 DNA sequence: TGTGCCAGCAGTTTATCTTGGGGCACCTCTGGAAACACCATATATTTT.

This clone turned up a few times. The chain carries TRBV5-4 and TRBJ2-1, with TRBD1 identical over 9 bases. Germline V gene sequence: CDR1 SGHNT, CDR2 YYREEE (reference sequence). The V and J ends lost 2 bases and 4 bases, in that order; junction bases with no gene match: 4. The CDR3 contains 15 residues. Here the CDR3 reads CASSLQGATYNEQFF. For the CDR3, the DNA is TGTGCCAGCAGCTTACAGGGGGCGACATACAATGAGCAGTTCTTC.

The J gene is TRBJ1-1, the V gene TRBV14; D call uncertain. Germline-derived CDR1 and CDR2 are SGHDN and FVKESK. The CDR3 totals 13 residues. Trimming left V 3 bases short and J 4 bases short, with 9 bases between. CDR3 coding DNA: TGTGCCAGCAGCCACTTTCGGGGCACTGAAGCTTTCTTT. Residues: CASSHFRGTEAFF. Full variable domain (outside the CDR3, taken from reference TRBV14 and TRBJ1-1): EAGVTQFPSHSVIEKGQTVTLRCDPISGHDNLYWYRRVMGKEIKFLLHFVKESKQDESGMPNNRFLAERTGGTYSTLKVQPAELEDSGVYFCASSHFRGTEAFFGQGTRLTVV.

This clone was seen a few times. The chain combines TRBV28 with TRBJ2-5, with 7 bases fitting TRBD1. Germline V gives CDR1 MDHEN, CDR2 SYDVKM. This CDR3 is built from 13 residues. The trim removed 4 bases at V and 3 bases at J, leaving 2 bases unmatched. DNA of the CDR3: TGTGCCAGCAGTTGGGGACAGAAAGAGACCCAGTACTTC. Protein: CASSWGQKETQYF.

The CDR3 protein is CASSQTVSYEQYF. The CDR3 nucleotides read TGTGCCAGCAGCCAGACAGTCTCCTACGAGCAGTACTTC. The genes are TRBV14 and TRBJ2-7, with TRBD1 as a possible D gene (5 bases). CDR1 and CDR2 from the germline V gene are SGHDN and FVKESK. Trimming pared 3 bases from V and 0 bases from J, leaving 6 bases between. This CDR3 has 13 residues.

The chain joins TRBV5-1 to TRBJ2-1; 7 bases match TRBD1. From germline, CDR1 is SGHRS and CDR2 YFSETQ. The CDR3 is made up of 16 amino acids. The V gene end was trimmed by 2 bases and the J gene end by 0 bases; junction bases not matched to a gene: 5. CDR3 protein: CASSLGQVSSYNEQFF. DNA of the CDR3: TGCGCCAGCAGCTTAGGACAGGTGAGCTCCTACAATGAGCAGTTCTTC.

This clone showed up just a few times. V usage is TRBV18 and J usage is TRBJ2-1; D not resolved. Per germline, CDR1 KGHSH and CDR2 LQKENI. The CDR3 covers 15 residues. V was shortened by 3 bases and J by 0 bases, with 9 bases between the two germline ends. The CDR3 sequence is CASSPASSSYNEQFF. CDR3 DNA: TGTGCCAGCTCACCCGCATCCTCCTCCTACAATGAGCAGTTCTTC.